This T cell receptor (beta chain) was identified during a study of T cell responses to AZD1222 COVID-19 vaccine. Whole-study results and caveats: Compared with day 0, the breadth and depth of the Spike-specific TCR repertoire rose significantly after two doses of AZD1222. A reported finding is that nearly half of spike-specific TCRs target unmutated variant regions. Seropositivity was recorded at baseline in only a handful of AZD1222 recipients. Clonal diversity may have been underestimated in mostly white British donors.

Comments on this clone: What it binds is unknown.

The table came from immunoSEQ multiplex PCR; TCRdb's copy has only in-frame clones and leaves some out. The sample has more than 150,000 clones, approximately 93% seen once. The sequences come from peripheral blood, collected 28 days after the second AZD1222 dose. This TCR came from an adult who received the AZD1222 COVID-19 vaccine.

The CDR3 DNA is TGCGCCAGCAGCGAACGGACGGGACAGGGGGCTGAAGCTTTCTTT. It codes for CASSERTGQGAEAFF. This chain links TRBV5-1 with TRBJ1-1; TRBD1 agrees at 11 bases. This CDR3 comprises 15 residues. J gave up 6 bases and V 4 bases, and 8 bases lay outside the gene matches. Germline V gene sequence: CDR1 SGHRS, CDR2 YFSETQ.